What follows are 2 T cell receptor beta chains derived from one specimen sequenced in a study of beta chain features in type 1 diabetes. Expressed TCRB transcripts were sequenced, since all the RNA that had been isolated was reverse transcribed. This table comes from immunoSEQ multiplex PCR, and its TCRdb copy is limited to in-frame clones, with some not included. This table has roughly 140,000 clones, 11% appearing once. Sequencing was carried out using central memory CD4+ T cells from blood. The receptor set was obtained from a man in his late teens or twenties in good health.

The chain links TRBV7-2 to TRBJ2-2; D is unresolved. The CDR3 runs to 16 residues. V was trimmed by 1 base and J by 1 base, leaving 10 bases between them. Germline V lookup: CDR1 SGHTA, CDR2 FQGNSA. The chain's CDR3 is CASSLVAAGNTGELFF. As DNA, the CDR3 is TGTGCCAGCAGCTTAGTCGCGGCTGGGAACACCGGGGAGCTGTTTTTT.

In this sample, this clone turned up a few times. The chain has TRBV4-1 and TRBJ1-4; TRBD1 matches at 7 bases. Germline V gene sequence: CDR1 MGHRA, CDR2 YSYEKL. This CDR3 contains 16 residues. V shed 1 base and J 7 bases; nucleotides not matched to a gene: 9. The CDR3 loop reads CASSQGPTGRSEKLFF. The CDR3 DNA reads as TGCGCCAGCAGCCAAGGTCCGACAGGGAGAAGTGAAAAACTGTTTTTT.